These 18 T cell receptor beta chains were sequenced from one sample in a study of blood T cell repertoires in COVID-19. Produced via immunoSEQ multiplex PCR; TCRdb's table is partial and in-frame only. Among some 75,000 clones listed, approximately 86% were seen once. The sequenced sample was peripheral blood. All receptors come from a man older than 75 with COVID-19, enrolled during active disease.

This chain joins TRBV14 and TRBJ2-2, with a possible D match to TRBD2 (6 bases). This CDR3 has 14 amino acids. The germline V and J ends were trimmed by 1 base and 6 bases, with 9 bases remaining between them. The V gene's germline CDR1 is SGHDN and CDR2 FVKESK. DNA for the CDR3: TGTGCCAGCAGCCAAGGTCTAGCGTCCGGGGAGCTGTTTTTT. Residues: CASSQGLASGELFF.

This chain connects TRBV5-6 to TRBJ1-2, with TRBD1 identical over 7 bases. The CDR3 is made up of 14 amino acids. Germline-derived CDR1 and CDR2 are SGHDT and YYEEEE. With V trimmed by 0 bases and J by 5 bases, 4 bases remained unmatched. The CDR3 protein is CASSLGARGYGYTF. CDR3 coding DNA: TGTGCCAGCAGCTTGGGTGCCAGGGGGTATGGCTACACCTTC.

The chain carries TRBV6-5 and TRBJ2-2; 7 bases match TRBD1. The CDR3 totals 15 residues. Germline CDR1 and CDR2: MNHEY and SVGAGI. The ends lost 0 bases at V and 4 bases at J; junction bases unmatched: 2. CDR3 DNA: TGTGCCAGCAGTTACTCGACAGGGCCCACCGGGGAGCTGTTTTTT. Translated: CASSYSTGPTGELFF.

This clone was detected only a few times. The chain couples TRBV2 to TRBJ1-5; maybe TRBD1 (5 bases). CDR1 is SNHLY and CDR2 is FYNNEI in the germline V gene. CDR3 length: 13 residues. Between the trimmed V and J ends, which lost 1 base and 5 bases, there was a span of 6 bases. The CDR3 region is CASSEEGDQPQHF. CDR3 in DNA: TGTGCCAGCAGTGAAGAAGGGGATCAGCCCCAGCATTTT. Filled out from reference TRBV2 and TRBJ1-5, the complete variable domain reads EPEVTQTPSHQVTQMGQEVILRCVPISNHLYFYWYRQILGQKVEFLVSFYNNEISEKSEIFDDQFSVERPDGSNFTLKIRSTKLEDSAMYFCASSEEGDQPQHFGDGTRLSIL.

This chain uses TRBV5-1 with TRBJ2-1; TRBD2 matches at 8 bases. V shed 0 bases and J 3 bases; nucleotides not matched to a gene: 5. Germline V gene sequence: CDR1 SGHRS, CDR2 YFSETQ. CDR3 length equals 16 residues. The CDR3 region is CASSLGVRGDYNEQFF. CDR3 nucleotide sequence: TGCGCCAGCAGCTTGGGTGTGCGGGGGGACTACAATGAGCAGTTCTTC.

V is TRBV19 and J is TRBJ1-4, with D tentatively TRBD1 (6 bases). The CDR3 is made up of 19 amino acids. V was pared by 3 bases and J by 6 bases, with 26 bases between. Germline V gene lookup returns CDR1 LNHDA and CDR2 SQIVND (reference sequence). This CDR3 reads CASSIGKGVMSRSDEKLFF. CDR3 nucleotide sequence: TGTGCCAGTAGTATCGGAAAGGGGGTAATGTCCAGATCGGATGAAAAACTGTTTTTT.

The chain employs TRBV10-3 and TRBJ2-7, with 10 bases matching TRBD1. Looked up from germline, CDR1 is ENHRY and CDR2 is SYGVKD. Trimming cost V 6 bases and J 5 bases; bases outside gene matches: 7. There are 14 residues in the CDR3. CDR3 bases: TGTGCCATCAGCTCTGGGACAGGGGAGCACGAGCAGTACTTC. Its protein is CAISSGTGEHEQYF.

The chain joins TRBV19 to TRBJ1-5; 10 bases align to TRBD1. The J segment lost 2 bases and the V segment lost 7 bases, leaving 5 bases of the junction unmatched. The CDR3 is 15 residues long. Germline assignment: CDR1 LNHDA and CDR2 SQIVND (reference sequence). The CDR3 loop is CASTPGTGGNQPQHF. For the CDR3, the DNA is TGTGCCAGTACCCCAGGGACAGGGGGCAATCAGCCCCAGCATTTT. The entire variable domain, with the rest obtained from reference TRBV19 and TRBJ1-5, is as follows: DGGITQSPKYLFRKEGQNVTLSCEQNLNHDAMYWYRQDPGQGLRLIYYSQIVNDFQKGDIAEGYSVSREKKESFPLTVTSAQKNPTAFYLCASTPGTGGNQPQHFGDGTRLSIL.

This chain joins TRBV4-1 and TRBJ1-5; possibly TRBD1 for D (6 bases). This CDR3 spans 15 amino acids. Per germline, CDR1 MGHRA and CDR2 YSYEKL. V gave up 5 bases and J gave up 4 bases, with 15 bases separating them. CDR3 sequence reads: CASSAAGAGNQPQHF. The CDR3 DNA reads as TGCGCCAGCAGCGCGGCAGGGGCCGGTAATCAGCCCCAGCATTTT.

The V and J genes are TRBV29-1 and TRBJ1-2; 7 nucleotides match TRBD1. The germline gives CDR1 SQVTM, CDR2 ANQGSEA. CDR3 length: 13 amino acids. J lost 2 bases, V lost 6 bases, and 6 bases had no gene match. The CDR3 protein is CSVLRDRNYGYTF. The CDR3 DNA is TGCAGCGTGCTACGGGACAGAAACTATGGCTACACCTTC.

This chain joins TRBV6-6 and TRBJ1-2, with TRBD1 matching over 8 bases. The CDR3 length is 13 residues. V was pared by 0 bases and J by 8 bases, with 2 bases of the junction left unmatched. Germline V gene lookup returns CDR1 MNHNY and CDR2 SVGAGI (reference sequence). CDR3 sequence: CASSYSTGVGYTF. CDR3 nucleotides: TGTGCCAGCAGTTACTCGACAGGGGTCGGCTACACCTTC.

The V gene is TRBV19, the J gene TRBJ1-2; 9 nucleotides match TRBD1. V lost 11 bases and J lost 7; bases outside the gene matches: 11. The CDR3 covers 13 residues. Germline V gene lookup returns CDR1 LNHDA and CDR2 SQIVND (reference sequence). The CDR3 region has the DNA TGTGCCCCGAGATCCGGGACAGGGCTTGGCTACACCTTC. Protein sequence: CAPRSGTGLGYTF.

This sequence joins TRBV11-3 and TRBJ1-2; 11 bases fit TRBD1. Germline V CDR1 and CDR2: SGHNT, YENEEA. Trimming at V came to 5 bases and at J to 2 bases, leaving 1 base not matched to a gene. This CDR3 contains 14 residues. In DNA form, the CDR3 reads TGTGCCAGCAGCAGGGACAGGGGGAACTATGGCTACACCTTC. Its translation is CASSRDRGNYGYTF.

The rearrangement links TRBV5-4 to TRBJ1-2; 7 bases are shared with TRBD1. The CDR3 covers 15 residues. Trimming took 1 base from V and 4 from J; bases not matched to a gene: 7. Germline V CDR1 and CDR2: SGHNT, YYREEE (reference sequence). CDR3 coding DNA: TGTGCCAGCAGCTTGATGGACAGGAGCCGCTATGGCTACACCTTC. Amino acid sequence: CASSLMDRSRYGYTF.

V and J are TRBV7-9 and TRBJ2-3; D remains ambiguous. The CDR3 runs 14 residues. V was clipped by 3 bases and J by 2 bases, with 9 bases between them. Looked up from germline, CDR1 is SEHNR and CDR2 is FQNEAQ (reference sequence). The CDR3 DNA sequence: TGTGCCAGCAGCTTGTCCGGGTACACAGATACGCAGTATTTT. It is translated as CASSLSGYTDTQYF.

V is TRBV4-2 and J is TRBJ1-4; D is ambiguous. Trimming removed 0 bases at V and 2 bases at J, with 7 bases between. This CDR3 region has 15 residues. Looked up from germline, CDR1 is LGHNA and CDR2 is YNFKEQ. The CDR3 DNA follows: TGTGCCAGCAGCCAAGAATGGAGGACTAATGAAAAACTGTTTTTT. Translating it yields CASSQEWRTNEKLFF.

V is TRBV27 and J is TRBJ1-1; D unresolved. V lost 6 bases, J lost 2 bases, and 16 bases lay in between. This CDR3 comprises 15 residues. Germline V gene lookup returns CDR1 MNHEY and CDR2 SMNVEV (reference sequence). The CDR3 DNA reads as TGTGCCAGCAGAACGGGGTTACGGGGAAACACTGAAGCTTTCTTT. The encoded protein is CASRTGLRGNTEAFF.

This clone was detected only once. The J gene is TRBJ1-2, the V gene TRBV10-3; D not certain. This CDR3 is 11 amino acids long. Germline V CDR1 and CDR2: ENHRY, SYGVKD. V lost 3 bases to trimming and J lost 3 bases, with 2 bases between them. The CDR3 DNA follows: TGTGCCATCAGTGACGACTATGGCTACACCTTC. Translated: CAISDDYGYTF.